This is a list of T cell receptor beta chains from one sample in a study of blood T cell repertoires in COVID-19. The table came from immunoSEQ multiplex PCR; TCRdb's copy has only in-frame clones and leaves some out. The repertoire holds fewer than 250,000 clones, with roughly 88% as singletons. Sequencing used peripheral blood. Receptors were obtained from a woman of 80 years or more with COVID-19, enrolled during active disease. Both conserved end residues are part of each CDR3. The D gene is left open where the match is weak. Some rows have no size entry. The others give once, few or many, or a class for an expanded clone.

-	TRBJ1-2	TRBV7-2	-	CASSPSSFYGYTF	TGTGCCAGCAGCCCCTCGTCTTTCTATGGCTACACCTTC
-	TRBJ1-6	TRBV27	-	CASSPDAGIQHSPLHF	TGTGCCAGCAGTCCCGACGCCGGGATTCAACATTCACCCCTCCACTTT
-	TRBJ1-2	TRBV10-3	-	CATSGAPNGGGYTF	TGTGCCACCTCCGGAGCACCAAATGGTGGTGGCTACACCTTC
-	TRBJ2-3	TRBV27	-	CASKAGGDTQYF	TGTGCCAGCAAGGCAGGGGGGGATACGCAGTATTTT
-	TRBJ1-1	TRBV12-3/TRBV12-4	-	CASSLRGGEAFF	TGTGCCAGTTCTCTCCGGGGGGGCGAAGCTTTCTTT
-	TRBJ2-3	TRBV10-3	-	CAIRTSDTQYF	TGTGCCATCAGGACTAGTGATACGCAGTATTTT
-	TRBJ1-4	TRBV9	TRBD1	CASSGQGPNEKLFF	TGTGCCAGCAGCGGACAGGGGCCTAATGAAAAACTGTTTTTT
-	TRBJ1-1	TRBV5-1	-	CASSLAEARNTEAFF	TGCGCCAGCAGCTTGGCCGAGGCGCGGAACACTGAAGCTTTCTTT
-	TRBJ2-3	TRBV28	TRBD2	CASTLAGGFTDTQYF	TGTGCCAGCACACTAGCGGGGGGTTTCACAGATACGCAGTATTTT
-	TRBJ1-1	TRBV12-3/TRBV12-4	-	CASRTGTNTEAFF	TGTGCCAGCAGAACAGGGACGAACACTGAAGCTTTCTTT
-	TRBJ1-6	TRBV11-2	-	CASSEQDSPLHF	TGTGCCAGCAGCGAACAAGATTCACCCCTCCACTTT
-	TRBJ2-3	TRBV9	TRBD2	CASSVGTSGGPDTQYF	TGTGCCAGCAGCGTAGGGACTAGCGGGGGGCCAGATACGCAGTATTTT
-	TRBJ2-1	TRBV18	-	CASSPLQITYNEQFF	TGTGCCAGCTCACCTTTACAGATCACCTACAATGAGCAGTTCTTC
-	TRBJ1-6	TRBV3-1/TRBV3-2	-	CASSQVAVGSPLHF	TGTGCCAGCAGCCAAGTAGCGGTGGGGTCACCCCTCCACTTT
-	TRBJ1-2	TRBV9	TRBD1	CASSAGSVQGAYGYTF	TGTGCCAGCAGCGCTGGGTCGGTACAGGGGGCCTATGGCTACACCTTC
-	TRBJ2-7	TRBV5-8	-	CASSPKNAGKGRYYEQYF	TGTGCCAGCAGCCCTAAGAATGCCGGGAAAGGGAGATATTACGAGCAGTACTTC
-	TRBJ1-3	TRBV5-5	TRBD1	CASSPQGANTIYF	TGTGCCAGCAGCCCCCAGGGGGCGAACACCATATATTTT
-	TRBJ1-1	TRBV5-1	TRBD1	CASSSSGGTEAFF	TGCGCCAGCTCCTCCTCAGGGGGAACTGAAGCTTTCTTT
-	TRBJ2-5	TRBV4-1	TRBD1	CASSNHYRDRDQETQYF	TGCGCCAGCAGCAACCACTACCGGGACAGAGACCAAGAGACCCAGTACTTC
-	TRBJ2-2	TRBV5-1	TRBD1	CASSGGQGAGTGELFF	TGCGCCAGCAGCGGCGGACAGGGGGCGGGGACCGGGGAGCTGTTTTTT
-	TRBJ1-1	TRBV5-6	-	CASSFYRPLNTEAFF	TGTGCCAGCAGCTTCTACAGGCCCTTGAACACTGAAGCTTTCTTT
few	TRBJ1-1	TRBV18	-	CASSPNSPTEAFF	TGTGCCAGCTCACCGAACAGTCCCACTGAAGCTTTCTTT
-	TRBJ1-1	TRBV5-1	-	CASSLAPQDRYTEAFF	TGCGCCAGCAGCTTGGCCCCTCAGGACAGATACACTGAAGCTTTCTTT
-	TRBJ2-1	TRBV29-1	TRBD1	CSVKKGQGAPNEQFF	TGCAGCGTGAAAAAAGGACAGGGGGCGCCCAATGAGCAGTTCTTC
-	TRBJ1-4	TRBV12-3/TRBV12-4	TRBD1	CASSDRVGKLFF	TGTGCCAGCAGTGACAGGGTAGGAAAACTGTTTTTT
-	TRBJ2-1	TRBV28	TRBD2	CASSQLAGGQNEQFF	TGTGCCAGCAGTCAACTAGCGGGGGGGCAAAATGAGCAGTTCTTC
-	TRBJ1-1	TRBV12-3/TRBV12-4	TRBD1	CASSIDRATEAFF	TGTGCCAGCAGTATTGACAGGGCCACTGAAGCTTTCTTT
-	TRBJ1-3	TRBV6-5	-	CASMGGVSSGNTIYF	TGTGCCAGCATGGGAGGGGTTAGCTCTGGAAACACCATATATTTT
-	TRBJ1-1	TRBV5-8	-	CAGGRINTEAFF	TGTGCCGGAGGACGGATCAACACTGAAGCTTTCTTT
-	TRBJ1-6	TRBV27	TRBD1	CASSLTGENSPLHF	TGTGCCAGCAGTTTAACAGGGGAGAATTCACCCCTCCACTTT
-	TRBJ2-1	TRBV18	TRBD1	CASSPPAGGAGNEQFF	TGTGCCAGCTCACCACCAGCAGGGGGCGCCGGCAATGAGCAGTTCTTC